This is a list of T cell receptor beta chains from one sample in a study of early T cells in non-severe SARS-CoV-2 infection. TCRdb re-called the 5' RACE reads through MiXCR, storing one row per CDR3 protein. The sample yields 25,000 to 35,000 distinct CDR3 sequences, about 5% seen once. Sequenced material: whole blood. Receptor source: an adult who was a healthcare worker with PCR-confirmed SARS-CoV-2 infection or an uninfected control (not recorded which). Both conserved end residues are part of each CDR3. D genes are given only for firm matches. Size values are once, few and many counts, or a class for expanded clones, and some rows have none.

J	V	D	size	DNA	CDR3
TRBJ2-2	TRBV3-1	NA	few	TGTGCCAGCAGCCAAGGCTTCCGACGTTCCGGGGAGCTGTTTTTT	CASSQGFRRSGELFF
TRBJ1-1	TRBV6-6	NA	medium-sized	TGTGCCAGCAGTTACGCAAGGGGCCAGGTATCTGAAGCTTTCTTT	CASSYARGQVSEAFF
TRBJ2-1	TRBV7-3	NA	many	TGTGCCAGCAGGTTGGGTCTAGGCAATGAGCAGTTCTTC	CASRLGLGNEQFF
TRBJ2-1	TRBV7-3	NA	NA	TGTGCCAGCAGCTTAATATTCGGAGCGGCGGAGCAGTTCTTC	CASSLIFGAAEQFF
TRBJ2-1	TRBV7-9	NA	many	TGTGCCAGCAGCTTAGCGGGGACAAATGAGCAGTTCTTC	CASSLAGTNEQFF
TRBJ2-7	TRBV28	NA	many	TGTGCCAGCAGTCCCCTCCCGGGATCCGAGCAGTACTTC	CASSPLPGSEQYF
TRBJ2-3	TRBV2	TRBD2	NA	TGTGCCAGCAGTTCCGGGAGGGGAGATACGCAGTATTTT	CASSSGRGDTQYF
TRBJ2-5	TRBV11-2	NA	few	TGTGCCAGCAGCCTATCCAGCATTCAAGAGACCCAGTACTTC	CASSLSSIQETQYF
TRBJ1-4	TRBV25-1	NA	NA	TGTGCCAGCACCCCGGGGGCGAGTGAAAAACTGTTTTTT	CASTPGASEKLFF
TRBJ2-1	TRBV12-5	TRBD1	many	TGTGCTAGTGGATCCCTTGACAGGGGGAATTACAATGAGCAGTTCTTC	CASGSLDRGNYNEQFF
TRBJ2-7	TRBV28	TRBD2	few	TGTGCCAGCAGTCCCCCCCGAACAAGCGGGAGGGGGGAACAGTACTTC	CASSPPRTSGRGEQYF
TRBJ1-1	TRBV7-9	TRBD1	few	TGTGCCAGCAGCAAACAGGGGCAAGGCGCTGAAGCTTTCTTT	CASSKQGQGAEAFF
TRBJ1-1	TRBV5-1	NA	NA	TGCGCCAGCAGCTTGGCACCAGGGGAGGGGAACACTGAAGCTTTCTTT	CASSLAPGEGNTEAFF
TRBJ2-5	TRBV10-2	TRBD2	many	TGCGCCAGCAGTGATTCGGGACTAGCGCAGACCCAGTACTTC	CASSDSGLAQTQYF
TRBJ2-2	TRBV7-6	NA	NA	TGTGCCAGCAGCTTAGGAGGGTATAACACCAGGGAGCTGTTTTTT	CASSLGGYNTRELFF
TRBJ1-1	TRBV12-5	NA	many	TGTGCTAGTGGTCTATGGATTCCCGGGCCAGGGCACACTGAAGCTTTCTTT	CASGLWIPGPGHTEAFF
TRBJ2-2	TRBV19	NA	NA	TGTGCCAGTAGTATAGTCGGGATAAACACCGGGGAGCTGTTTTTT	CASSIVGINTGELFF
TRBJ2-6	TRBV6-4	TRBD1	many	TGTGCCAGCAGTGAGGGACAGGGTGGGGCCAACGTCCTGACTTTC	CASSEGQGGANVLTF
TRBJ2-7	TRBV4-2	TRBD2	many	TGTGCCAGCAGCCAAGAGTTAGCGGGATACTACGAGCAGTACTTC	CASSQELAGYYEQYF
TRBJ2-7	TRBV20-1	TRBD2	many	TGCAGTGCCGCACCGGGAGGGGTCTACGAGCAGTACTTC	CSAAPGGVYEQYF
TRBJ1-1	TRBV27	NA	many	TGTGCCAGCAAAGACCGACAGTTGAACACTGAAGCTTTCTTT	CASKDRQLNTEAFF
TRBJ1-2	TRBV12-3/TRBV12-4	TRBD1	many	TGTGCCAGCAGTATAAAGACAGGGGGCGCCCGCTATGGCTACACCTTC	CASSIKTGGARYGYTF
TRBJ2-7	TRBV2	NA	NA	TGTGCCAGCACTAGGACAGCAATCTACGAGCAGTACTTC	CASTRTAIYEQYF
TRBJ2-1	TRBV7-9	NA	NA	TGTGCCAGCAGCTTTATGGAGGGGGCCCAGGGGAATGAGCAGTTCTTC	CASSFMEGAQGNEQFF
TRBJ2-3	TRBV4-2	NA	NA	TGTGCCAGCAGCCAAGTCCTAGGCGGAGGGGGTGGTGAAGATACGCAGTATTTT	CASSQVLGGGGGEDTQYF
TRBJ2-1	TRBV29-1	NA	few	TGCAGCGTTGGGGTGTCAGGGATCAATGAGCAGTTCTTC	CSVGVSGINEQFF
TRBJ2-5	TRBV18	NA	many	TGTGCCAGCTTCCGGGACACACAAGAGACCCAGTACTTC	CASFRDTQETQYF
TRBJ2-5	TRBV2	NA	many	TGTGCCAGCAAGCTATCAGAGACCCAGTACTTC	CASKLSETQYF
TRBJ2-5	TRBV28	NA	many	TGTGCCAGCAGTTCCCGCGGCGGGGAAGAGACCCAGTACTTC	CASSSRGGEETQYF
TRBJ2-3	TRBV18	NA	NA	TGTGCCAGCTCACTGACTGGATCCCTCGGAGGGGATACGCAGTATTTT	CASSLTGSLGGDTQYF
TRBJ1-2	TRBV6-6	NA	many	TGTGCCAGCAATCAGGACACCATATCCGTTCGGGGCTACACCTTC	CASNQDTISVRGYTF
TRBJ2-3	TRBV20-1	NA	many	TGCAGTGCTAGGTCCGACGGAGGCGCGCAGTATTTT	CSARSDGGAQYF
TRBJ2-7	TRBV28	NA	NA	TGTGCCAGCAGTGCCCCAGGGAGCTACGAGCAGTACTTC	CASSAPGSYEQYF
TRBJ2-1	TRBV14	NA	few	TGTGCCAGCTCCGGGCCGTGGGAGAATGAGCAGTTCTTC	CASSGPWENEQFF
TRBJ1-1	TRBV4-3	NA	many	TGCGCCAGCAGCCCGAGTCGAACAGGGAACACTGAAGCTTTCTTT	CASSPSRTGNTEAFF
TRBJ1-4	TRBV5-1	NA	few	TGCGCCAGCAGCTTGGTTCTTGGAAATGAAAAACTGTTTTTT	CASSLVLGNEKLFF
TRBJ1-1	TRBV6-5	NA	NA	TGTGCCAGCAGTTACTCAGGGCCGGGGACTGAAGCTTTCTTT	CASSYSGPGTEAFF
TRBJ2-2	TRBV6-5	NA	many	TGTGCCAGCAGCCGCTTGGCGTGGGACTTCAACACCGGGGAGCTGTTTTTT	CASSRLAWDFNTGELFF
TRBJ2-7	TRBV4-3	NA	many	TGCGCCAGCAGCCAAGACTTCCCGGCCTACGAGCAGTACTTC	CASSQDFPAYEQYF
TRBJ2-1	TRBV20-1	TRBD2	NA	TGCAGTGCTAGTTCCCCGGGAGGGGCCTACAATGAGCAGTTCTTC	CSASSPGGAYNEQFF
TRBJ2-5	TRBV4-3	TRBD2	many	TGCGCCAGCAGCCTGGGACTAGCGGGCCAAGAGACCCAGTACTTC	CASSLGLAGQETQYF
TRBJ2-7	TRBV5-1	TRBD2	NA	TGCGCCAGCAGCTACATTAGCGGGAGTAACGAGCAGTACTTC	CASSYISGSNEQYF
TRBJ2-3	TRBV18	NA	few	TGTGCCAGCTCACCGTCTAGCGCTAACCTTGGAGATACGCAGTATTTT	CASSPSSANLGDTQYF
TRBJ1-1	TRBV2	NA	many	TGTGCCAGCAGTGAAGCTGGTTGGGACACTGAAGCTTTCTTT	CASSEAGWDTEAFF
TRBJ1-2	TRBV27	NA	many	TGTGCCAGCAGTTTATCGATCGGGGGTAACTATGGCTACACCTTC	CASSLSIGGNYGYTF
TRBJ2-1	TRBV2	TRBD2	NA	TGTGCCAGCAGTGATTCAAGCGGGGGGTACAATGAGCAGTTCTTC	CASSDSSGGYNEQFF
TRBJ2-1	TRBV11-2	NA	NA	TGTGCCAGCACCCCGGTAGTCGACAATGAGCAGTTCTTC	CASTPVVDNEQFF
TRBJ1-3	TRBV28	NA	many	TGTGCCAGCAGTTTATCTGAAAACACCATATATTTT	CASSLSENTIYF
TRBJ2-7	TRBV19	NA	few	TGTGCCAGTAGTTGGAACGGGGCCTACGAGCAGTACTTC	CASSWNGAYEQYF
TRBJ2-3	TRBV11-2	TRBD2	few	TGTGCCAGCACCGACCGGAAAGCGGGATACACAGATACGCAGTATTTT	CASTDRKAGYTDTQYF
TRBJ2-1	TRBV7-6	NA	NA	TGTGCCAGCAGCATCCAAGGACAGTCCAGCTCCTACAATGAGCAGTTCTTC	CASSIQGQSSSYNEQFF
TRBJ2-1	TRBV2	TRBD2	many	TGTGCCAGCAGTGATTCTAGCGGGAGAGTTGGGTATAATGAGCAGTTCTTC	CASSDSSGRVGYNEQFF
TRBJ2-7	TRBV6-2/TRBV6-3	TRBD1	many	TGTGCCAGCAGTTATGAGACAGGGTCTTACGAGCAGTACTTC	CASSYETGSYEQYF